The rows below give T cell receptor beta chains drawn from one sample of a study of CD8+CD57+ T cells in acquired aplastic anemia. TCRdb fed the reads into MiXCR, producing one record per CDR3 protein. The sample lists about 220,000 distinct CDR3 sequences; around half were seen once. Specimen: sorted CD4+, CD8+, or CD8+CD57+ T cells (not recorded which) from PBMCs. These receptors were taken from a human donor with aplastic anemia. The CDR3 runs from the conserved cysteine through the conserved F or W.

CDR3aa,v_gene
CSVGPGLADYNEQFF,TRBV29-1
CASSPDGVTNQPQHF,TRBV6-5
CASSQGYRSLRQANEKLFF,TRBV3-1
CASRGDIYGYTF,TRBV6-1
CSADKLDKAYNEQFF,TRBV20-1
CASSLVDRVTNGYTF,TRBV5-1
CASSPLGTGRVGYTF,TRBV7-7
CASSLTGPYGYTF,TRBV5-6
CASSPVAGRQETQYF,TRBV11-2
CASSFESGSYEQFF,TRBV5-6
CASSSPTIYGYTF,TRBV2
CASSRTGSAYEQYF,TRBV7-2
CASSFYRDMNTEAFF,TRBV7-7
CSVVEETQYF,TRBV29-1
CAIRGTAPNQPQHF,TRBV10-3
CASGGDSTYNEQFF,TRBV7-6
CASSESGRASNQPQHF,TRBV25-1
CASSYEGREQYF,TRBV6-5
CASSEYDRGSPLHF,TRBV25-1
CATSDQTSTEQFF,TRBV24-1
CAISESDRGSYEQNF,TRBV10-3
CASSLRTTSSPLHF,TRBV28
CASSETTYNEQFF,TRBV6-1
CASSFSLNSPLHF,TRBV7-3
CASRNPVGSYEQYF,TRBV13
CASTGVGDTEAFF,TRBV5-1
CASSNAGLAAYNEQFF,TRBV2
CSVERPGGGYYGYTF,TRBV29-1
CASSPGTTTNYGYTF,TRBV5-1
CASSLSHTQETQYF,TRBV7-9
CASSQDAGWQPQHF,TRBV4-1
CASSSGTNSYEQYF,TRBV13
CASSFGTVVYEQYF,TRBV5-6
CASSSTDREETQYF,TRBV5-6
CASSQGPPGYTF,TRBV16
CASSLGAGNYGYTF,TRBV28
CSARDRRVGTNSPLHF,TRBV20-1
CASSHSGGGQPQHF,TRBV4-2
CASSPHGSTEAFF,TRBV7-9
CASSWGQGGSTEAFF,TRBV7-9
CAWSANYEQYF,TRBV30
CASSLLRGYTF,TRBV7-9
CATSSGSHGDTEAFF,TRBV24-1
CASSLFLGRRDRPQHF,TRBV7-9
CASSSGGAGYGYTF,TRBV27
CASSRFGTGVAYEQYF,TRBV5-1
CAISELEGGEQFF,TRBV10-3
CASSVPGTAHGYTF,TRBV12-3/TRBV12-4
CASSLGLRTEAFF,TRBV7-9
CASRQGPEAFF,TRBV27
CASSYGQGPAETQYF,TRBV6-5
CAWGPGTIAYEQYF,TRBV30
CAISESKGSGEQFF,TRBV10-3
CASSLRGPSYEQYF,TRBV5-4